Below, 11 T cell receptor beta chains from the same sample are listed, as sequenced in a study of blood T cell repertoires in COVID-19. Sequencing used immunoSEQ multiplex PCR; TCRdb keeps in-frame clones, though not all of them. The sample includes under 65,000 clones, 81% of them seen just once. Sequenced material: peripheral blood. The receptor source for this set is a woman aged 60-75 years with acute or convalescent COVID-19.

The CDR3 region has the DNA TGTGCCAGCAGCTTGTACAGGGCTGAAGCTTTCTTT. The encoded protein is CASSLYRAEAFF. This sequence joins TRBV5-6 and TRBJ1-1; possibly TRBD1 for D (6 bases). The CDR3 sequence is 12 residues long. The germline CDR1 and CDR2 sequences are SGHDT and YYEEEE. Trimming cost V 1 base and J 6 bases, with 7 bases left between them.

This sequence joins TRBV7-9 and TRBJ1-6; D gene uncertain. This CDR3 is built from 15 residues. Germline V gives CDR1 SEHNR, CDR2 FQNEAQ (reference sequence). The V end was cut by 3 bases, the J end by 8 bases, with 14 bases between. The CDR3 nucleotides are TGTGCCAGCAGCTTGGGCAACAACCAAGATTCACCCCTCCACTTT. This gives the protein CASSLGNNQDSPLHF.

CDR3 sequence (DNA): TGTGCCAGCAGTTGGCGGAGCGGGGAGACCCAGTACTTC. This translates into CASSWRSGETQYF. The chain joins TRBV25-1 to TRBJ2-5; maybe TRBD2 (6 bases). There are 13 residues in the CDR3. Trimming removed 5 bases at V and 5 bases at J, with 12 bases between. Germline V CDR1 and CDR2: MGHDK, SYGVNS.

The CDR3 DNA sequence: TGTGCCAGCAGCTCCGGGACAGGGGACGGAGGCTACACCTTC. Translating gives CASSSGTGDGGYTF. This chain uses TRBV7-3 with TRBJ1-2; 10 bases agree with TRBD1. V lost 4 bases and J lost 8; bases outside the gene matches: 7. Germline CDR1 is SGHTA and CDR2 is FQGTGA. The CDR3 contains 14 residues.

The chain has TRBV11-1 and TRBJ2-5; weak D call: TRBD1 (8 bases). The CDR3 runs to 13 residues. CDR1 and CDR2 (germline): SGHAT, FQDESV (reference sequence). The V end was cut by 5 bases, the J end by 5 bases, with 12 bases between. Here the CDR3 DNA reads TGTGCCAGCAGCACACAGGGGGGGGAGACCCAGTACTTC. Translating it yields CASSTQGGETQYF.

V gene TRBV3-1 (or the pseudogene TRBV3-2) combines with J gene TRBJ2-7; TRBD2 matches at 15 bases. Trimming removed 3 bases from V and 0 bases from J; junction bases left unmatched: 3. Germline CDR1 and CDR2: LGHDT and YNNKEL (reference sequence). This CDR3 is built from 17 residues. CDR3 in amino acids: CASSHGTSGRSSYEQYF. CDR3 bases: TGTGCCAGCAGCCACGGGACTAGCGGGAGGAGCTCCTACGAGCAGTACTTC.

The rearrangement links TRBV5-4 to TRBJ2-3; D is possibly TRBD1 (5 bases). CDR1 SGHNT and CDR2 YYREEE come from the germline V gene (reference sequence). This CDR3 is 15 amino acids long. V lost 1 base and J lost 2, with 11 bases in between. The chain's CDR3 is CASSLRQGITDTQYF. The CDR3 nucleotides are TGTGCCAGCAGCTTGAGGCAGGGAATCACAGATACGCAGTATTTT. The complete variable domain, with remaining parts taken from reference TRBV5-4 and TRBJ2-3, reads ETGVTQSPTHLIKTRGQQVTLRCSSQSGHNTVSWYQQALGQGPQFIFQYYREEENGRGNFPPRFSGLQFPNYSSELNVNALELDDSALYLCASSLRQGITDTQYFGPGTRLTVL.

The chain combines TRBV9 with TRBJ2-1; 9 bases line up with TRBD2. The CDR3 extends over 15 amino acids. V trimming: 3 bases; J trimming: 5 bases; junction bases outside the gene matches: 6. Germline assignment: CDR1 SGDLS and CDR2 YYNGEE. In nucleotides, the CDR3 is TGTGCCAGCAGCGGAATTAGCGGGAGAAACAATGAGCAGTTCTTC. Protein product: CASSGISGRNNEQFF.

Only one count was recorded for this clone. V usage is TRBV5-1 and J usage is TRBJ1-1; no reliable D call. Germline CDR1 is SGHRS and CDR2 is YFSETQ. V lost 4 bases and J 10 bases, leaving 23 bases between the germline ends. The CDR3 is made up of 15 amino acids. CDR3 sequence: CASSVSARGVVRAFF. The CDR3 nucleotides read TGCGCCAGCAGCGTAAGCGCACGGGGTGTGGTAAGAGCTTTCTTT.

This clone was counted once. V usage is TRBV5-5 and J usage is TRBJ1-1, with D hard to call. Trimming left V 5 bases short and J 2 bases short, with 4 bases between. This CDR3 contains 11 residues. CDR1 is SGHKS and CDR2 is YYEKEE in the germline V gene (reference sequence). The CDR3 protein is CASRTNTEAFF. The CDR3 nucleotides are TGTGCCAGCAGGACTAACACTGAAGCTTTCTTT.

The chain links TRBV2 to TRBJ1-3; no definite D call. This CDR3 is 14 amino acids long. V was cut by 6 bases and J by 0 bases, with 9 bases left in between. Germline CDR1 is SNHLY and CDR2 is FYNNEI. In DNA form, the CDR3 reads TGTGCCAGCAGCTCGGGATACTCTGGAAACACCATATATTTT. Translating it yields CASSSGYSGNTIYF.